This T cell receptor beta chain was identified in a study of cytomegalovirus exposure and HLA in healthy donors. Study observations and caveats: A prior analysis recorded that most TCR beta V segments were productive about 90% or about 30% of the time. One cluster of highly shared sequence variants probably arose as a sequencing artifact. The investigators catalogued 150 or so TCR beta chains as cytomegalovirus-associated.

The count of this clone is one. Its antigen is as yet unknown. The PCR made use of 60 Vbeta and 13 Jbeta primers. The assay was immunoSEQ multiplex PCR, and TCRdb's table has in-frame clones only and misses some. The profile shows roughly 150,000 clones, roughly 79% of them singletons. CDR3 length equals 17 residues. Trimming cost V 5 bases and J 6 bases; bases outside gene matches: 16. Germline lookup yields CDR1 SEHNR and CDR2 FQNEAQ (reference sequence). The TCR originated in a woman between 35 and 50 years old in good health and CMV-seronegative. The material sequenced was PBMCs. J is TRBJ2-1 and V is TRBV7-9; 7 nucleotides line up with TRBD2. For the CDR3, the DNA is TGTGCCAGCAGCCTAAGGACCGGCCAGCGGGAAACCAATGAGCAGTTCTTC. Its translation: CASSLRTGQRETNEQFF.